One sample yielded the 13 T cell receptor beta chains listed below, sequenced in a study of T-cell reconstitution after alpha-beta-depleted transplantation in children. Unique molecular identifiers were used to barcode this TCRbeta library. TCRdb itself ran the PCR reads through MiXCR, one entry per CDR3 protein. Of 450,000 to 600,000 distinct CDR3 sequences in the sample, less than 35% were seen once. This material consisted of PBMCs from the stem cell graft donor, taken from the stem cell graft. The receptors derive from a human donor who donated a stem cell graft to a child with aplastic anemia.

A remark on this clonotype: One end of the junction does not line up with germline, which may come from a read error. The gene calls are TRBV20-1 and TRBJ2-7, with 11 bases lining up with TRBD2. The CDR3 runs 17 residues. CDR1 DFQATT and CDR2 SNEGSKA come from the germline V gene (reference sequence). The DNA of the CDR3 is TGCTGTGCTAGATTAACGGGGGGACTAGCGGCCTCCTACGAGCAGTACTTC. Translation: CCARLTGGLAASYEQYF.

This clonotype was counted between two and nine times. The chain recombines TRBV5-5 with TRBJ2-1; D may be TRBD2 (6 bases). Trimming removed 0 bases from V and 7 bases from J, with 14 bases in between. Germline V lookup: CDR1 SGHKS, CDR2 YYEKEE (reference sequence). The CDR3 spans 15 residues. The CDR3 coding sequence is TGTGCCAGCAGCTTGGGTCCGGGGGATGCGAATGAGCAGTTCTTC. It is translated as CASSLGPGDANEQFF.

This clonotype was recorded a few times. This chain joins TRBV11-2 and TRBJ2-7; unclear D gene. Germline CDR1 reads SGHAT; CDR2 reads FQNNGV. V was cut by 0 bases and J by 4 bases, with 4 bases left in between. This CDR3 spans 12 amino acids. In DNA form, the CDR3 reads TGTGCCAGCAGCTTAGACAGGTACGAGCAGTACGTC. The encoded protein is CASSLDRYEQYV.

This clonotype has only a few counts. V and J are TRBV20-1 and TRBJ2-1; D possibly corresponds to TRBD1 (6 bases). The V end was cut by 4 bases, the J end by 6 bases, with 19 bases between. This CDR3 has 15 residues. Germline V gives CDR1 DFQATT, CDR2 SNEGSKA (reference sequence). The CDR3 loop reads CSANALRTAFNEQFF. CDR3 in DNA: TGCAGTGCTAATGCCCTCCGGACAGCCTTCAATGAGCAGTTCTTC.

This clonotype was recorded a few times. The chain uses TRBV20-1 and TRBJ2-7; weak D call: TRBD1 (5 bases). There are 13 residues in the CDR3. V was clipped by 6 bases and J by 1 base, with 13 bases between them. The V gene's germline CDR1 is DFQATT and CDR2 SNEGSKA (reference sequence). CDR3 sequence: CSASPTGSYEQYF. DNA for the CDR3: TGCAGTGCCTCTCCCACAGGTTCCTACGAGCAGTACTTC.

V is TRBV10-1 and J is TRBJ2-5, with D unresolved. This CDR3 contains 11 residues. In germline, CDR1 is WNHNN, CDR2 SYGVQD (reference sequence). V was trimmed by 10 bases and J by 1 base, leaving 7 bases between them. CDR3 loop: CAILTQETQYF. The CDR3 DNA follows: TGCGCCATCCTGACCCAAGAGACCCAGTACTTC.

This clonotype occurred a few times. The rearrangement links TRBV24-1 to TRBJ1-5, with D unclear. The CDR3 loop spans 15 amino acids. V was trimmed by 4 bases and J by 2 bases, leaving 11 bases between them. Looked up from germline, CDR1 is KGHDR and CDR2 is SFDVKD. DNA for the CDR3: TGTGCCACCAGTGACATCGGTGAAGGCAATCAGCCCCAGCATTTT. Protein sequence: CATSDIGEGNQPQHF.

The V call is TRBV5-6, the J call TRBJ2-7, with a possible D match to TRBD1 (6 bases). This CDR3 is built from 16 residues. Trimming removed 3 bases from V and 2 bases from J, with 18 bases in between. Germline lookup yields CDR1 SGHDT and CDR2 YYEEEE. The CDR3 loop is CASSSEPGAEAYEQYF. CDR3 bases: TGTGCCAGCAGCTCTGAGCCAGGGGCAGAGGCCTACGAGCAGTACTTC.

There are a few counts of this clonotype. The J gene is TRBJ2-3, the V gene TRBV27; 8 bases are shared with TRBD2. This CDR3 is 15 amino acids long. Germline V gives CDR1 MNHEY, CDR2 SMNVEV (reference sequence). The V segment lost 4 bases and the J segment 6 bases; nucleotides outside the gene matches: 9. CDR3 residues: CASSYGRAWVDTQYF. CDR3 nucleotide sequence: TGTGCCAGCAGTTACGGGAGGGCCTGGGTGGATACGCAGTATTTT.

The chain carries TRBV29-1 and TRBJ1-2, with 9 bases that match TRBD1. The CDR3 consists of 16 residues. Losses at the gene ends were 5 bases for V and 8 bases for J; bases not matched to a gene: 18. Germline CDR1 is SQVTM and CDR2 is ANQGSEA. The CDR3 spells CSVRNRGLPTRGGYTF. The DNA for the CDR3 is TGCAGCGTTAGGAACAGGGGGCTACCAACAAGGGGCGGCTACACCTTC.

The CDR3 DNA reads TGCGCCAGCAGCTCGGACAGATACACAGATACGCAGTATTTT. It specifies CASSSDRYTDTQYF. The chain recombines TRBV5-1 with TRBJ2-3; D perhaps matches TRBD1 (6 bases). V dropped 3 bases and J dropped 2 bases, with 10 bases sitting between them. Germline V gives CDR1 SGHRS, CDR2 YFSETQ. This CDR3 is built from 14 residues. Full variable domain (remainder filled in from reference TRBV5-1 and TRBJ2-3): KAGVTQTPRYLIKTRGQQVTLSCSPISGHRSVSWYQQTPGQGLQFLFEYFSETQRNKGNFPGRFSGRQFSNSRSEMNVSTLELGDSALYLCASSSDRYTDTQYFGPGTRLTVL.

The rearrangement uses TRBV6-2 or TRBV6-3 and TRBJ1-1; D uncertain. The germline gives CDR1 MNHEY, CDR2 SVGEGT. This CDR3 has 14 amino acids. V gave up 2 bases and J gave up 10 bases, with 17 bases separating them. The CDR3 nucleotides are TGTGCCAGCAGTTACGATGTGTTTGGGGAGGTAGCTTTCTTT. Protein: CASSYDVFGEVAFF.

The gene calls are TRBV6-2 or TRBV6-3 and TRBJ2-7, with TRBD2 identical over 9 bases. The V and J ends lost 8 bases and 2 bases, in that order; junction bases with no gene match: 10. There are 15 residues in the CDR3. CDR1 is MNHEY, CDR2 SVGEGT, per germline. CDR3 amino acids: CASRTTREGPYEQYF. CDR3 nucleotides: TGTGCCAGCCGAACGACGCGGGAGGGCCCCTACGAGCAGTACTTC.